This T cell receptor beta chain was identified in a study of molecular identifiers for immune sequencing clone quantification (dated by TCRdb to 2017 to 2018). General notes on the study: For a replicate experiment, RNA from around 20,000 or 100,000 naive CD8 T cells was divided into five aliquots, of which four were sequenced. CD8 T cells were used in a methods study to benchmark molecular-identifier clustering-based TCR repertoire sequencing (MIDCIRS) and TCR RNA copy counting.

This clonotype appeared a few times. Its cognate antigen has yet to be identified. No qualities accompany the bases; no much larger clone lies one base away. Libraries were prepared through PCR. Sequencing used an Illumina MiSeq. The Qiagen AllPrep DNA/RNA kit was used to purify total RNA. Before analysis, reads from multiple sequencing runs of one library were combined. Processing in the source paper ran as follows. Reads were retained only if their TCR constant sequence matched exactly, and those retained reads were trimmed to 150 nt and grouped according to their 12-nt molecular barcodes. Reads in each barcode group were sub-clustered using a 15% Levenshtein threshold, and a quality-weighted consensus sequence was built for each RNA molecule. Non-functional sequences were discarded, and so were lower-count sequences lying one edit away from another sequence. On the basis of fitting two negative binomial distributions, barcode sub-clusters with fewer than 20% of the maximum read count were discarded. TCRdb ran its own pipeline on the public reads, namely fastp trimming at Q25 and MiXCR clone calling, and kept in-frame beta chains. Merged by CDR3 protein, the rows form single entries marked with the most common genes and DNA. The V and J calls come from TCRdb's annotation, not from the publication. This sample lists 37,000 or so distinct CDR3 sequences; roughly 20% were detected once. The leading ten clones occupy approximately 6.4% of the sample.

Naive CD8 T cells were FACS-sorted as CD8+CD4-CCR7+CD45RA+ on a BD FACSAria II into RLT Plus buffer. To compare sensitivity, a portion of naive CD8 T cell RNA was divided equally between MIDCIRS and a Smart-seq2-style 5'RACE protocol. Enrichment of CD8 T cells was done with RosetteSep CD8+ T Cell Enrichment Cocktail plus Ficoll-Paque, and ACK red cell lysis came afterward. Study-wide findings and limitations: Even against a background of one million naive CD8 T cells, spiked-in Jurkat TCR RNA amounting to a single cell's worth was reported to be detectable. In CMV-specific effector cells, over 98% of molecules were held by clones above 20 RNA copies, whereas under 1% of molecules were held by such clones in naive cells. The sizes of highly expanded clones could end up underestimated when identical TCR molecules share a barcode. Modeling estimated roughly 3 recovered TCR RNA copies per cell, compared with about 10 by digital PCR, which implies roughly 29% capture efficiency. Without barcode sub-clustering, chimeric consensus sequences inflated TCR diversity; chimeras reached as high as 47%.

From its cysteine to its phenylalanine, the CDR3 spans 17 amino acids. Left in the record is the CDR3 DNA by itself, 51 bases read in frame from the first base. CDR1 and CDR2 (SGHAT, FQNNGV) derive from the germline V gene. The germline V end is reduced by 5 bases and the J end by 5 bases; junction bases left unmatched: 15. Sequenced material: naive CD8+ T cells from blood, with Jurkat cell RNA spiked in. The label giving this sample's cell subset or site can be read as: FACS-sorted CD8+CD4-CCR7+CD45RA+ naive T cells. The sequence is built from TRBV11-2 and TRBJ2-1, and 7 junctional nucleotides match TRBD1. The TCR comes from a human donor in good health. Some libraries in this study had Jurkat cell RNA spiked in. The DNA sequence is given as TGTGCCAGCAGCGTGGGAGAGGGGGCTTGGGTCCACAATGAGCAGTTCTTC. It encodes CASSVGEGAWVHNEQFF. Joined to the reference TRBV11-2 and TRBJ2-1 proteins, this CDR3 gives the full variable domain: EAGVAQSPRYKIIEKRQSVAFWCNPISGHATLYWYQQILGQGPKLLIQFQNNGVVDDSQLPKDRFSAERLKGVDSTLKIQPAKLEDSAVYLCASSVGEGAWVHNEQFFGPGTRLTVL.